What follows are 15 T cell receptor beta chains derived from one specimen sequenced in a study of T cells in Graves' hyperthyroidism and ophthalmopathy. It was RNA transcripts that yielded the amplified TCR beta CDR3 regions. An initial round of RT-PCR targeting the TCR CDR3 relied on the HTBI primer set. TCRdb recomputed calls from the multiplex PCR reads with MiXCR, one row per CDR3 protein. This sample yields around 250,000 distinct CDR3 sequences, of which about 15% are seen a single time; 10% to 15% belongs to the top ten. The source material was blood. The receptors shown here come from a woman aged 35 to 49 with Graves' hyperthyroidism that later progressed to Graves' ophthalmopathy.

Many counts were recorded for this clonotype. The chain combines TRBV7-9 with TRBJ1-1, with 9 bases identical to TRBD1. The length of the CDR3 is 13 residues. Trimming removed 5 bases from V and 9 bases from J; junction bases left unmatched: 7. CDR1 and CDR2 from the germline V gene are SEHNR and FQNEAQ (reference sequence). For the CDR3, the DNA is TGTGCCAGCAGCAAGGACAGGGGCGGAAAAGCTTTCTTT. Its protein product is CASSKDRGGKAFF.

In its sample, this clonotype was seen many times. J is TRBJ1-4 and V is TRBV29-1; D remains unclear. CDR1 and CDR2 (germline): SQVTM, ANQGSEA. The V end was cut by 4 bases, the J end by 7 bases, with 7 bases between. This CDR3 has 11 residues. In DNA form, the CDR3 reads TGCAGCGTTGGAGTCGGTGAAAAACTGTTTTTT. It codes for CSVGVGEKLFF.

This clonotype was seen many times. J is TRBJ2-1 and V is TRBV5-8, with D perhaps matching TRBD2 (5 bases). Trimming shortened V by 7 bases and J by 5 bases, and 16 bases separated the two germline ends. The CDR3 length is 14 residues. Germline V gene lookup returns CDR1 SGHTS and CDR2 YDEGEE. The CDR3 is CASLRLGSDNEQFF. The CDR3, as DNA: TGTGCCAGCCTAAGACTGGGGAGTGACAATGAGCAGTTCTTC.

This clonotype came up once. The V gene is TRBV12-3 or TRBV12-4, the J gene TRBJ2-7; D is perhaps TRBD1 or TRBD2 (5 bases each). This CDR3 has 14 residues. V dropped 0 bases and J dropped 6 bases, with 12 bases sitting between them. CDR3 region: CASSLAQGEVEQYF. The CDR3 bases are TGTGCCAGCAGTTTAGCGCAGGGAGAGGTCGAGCAGTACTTC.

This clonotype appeared many times. V usage is TRBV28 and J usage is TRBJ2-3, with TRBD2 matching 9 bases. The CDR3 loop spans 18 amino acids. CDR1 is MDHEN, CDR2 SYDVKM, per germline. V dropped 4 bases and J dropped 2; count of bases not matched to a gene: 13. The CDR3: CASSSPRGSGRFTDTQYF. The CDR3 DNA sequence: TGTGCCAGCAGTTCCCCGCGAGGTAGCGGGAGATTCACAGATACGCAGTATTTT.

This clonotype was counted once. A much larger clone lies one base from this, so it may be a read error. The chain recombines TRBV19 with TRBJ2-5; TRBD1 matches 8 bases. V was pared by 3 bases and J by 11 bases, with 8 bases of the junction left unmatched. The CDR3 sequence is 13 residues long. Germline V CDR1 and CDR2: LNHDA, SQIVND (reference sequence). DNA for the CDR3: TGTGCCAGTAGTATCGACAGGGGAGAGAGGCAGTACTTC. Protein sequence: CASSIDRGERQYF.

This clonotype was picked up many times. The chain combines TRBV6-5 with TRBJ2-1, with 8 bases fitting TRBD2. V lost 0 bases, J lost 4 bases, and 14 bases stayed unmatched. Per the germline V gene, CDR1 is MNHEY and CDR2 is SVGAGI. This CDR3 region has 19 residues. CDR3 coding DNA: TGTGCCAGCAGTTACTCTTCGGGGGGGCTGAGTGACCTTTACAATGAGCAGTTCTTC. This encodes CASSYSSGGLSDLYNEQFF.

In this sample, this clonotype turned up many times. V is TRBV6-5 and J is TRBJ1-1; TRBD1 might be the D (5 bases). The CDR3 is 15 residues long. Germline CDR1 is MNHEY and CDR2 is SVGAGI. Trimming took off 2 bases at V and 1 base at J, with 11 bases between the two ends. The CDR3 protein is CASSYGTPENTEAFF. For the CDR3, the DNA is TGTGCCAGCAGTTACGGGACCCCGGAGAACACTGAAGCTTTCTTT.

The gene calls are TRBV7-3 and TRBJ2-1, with D perhaps TRBD1 (6 bases). The ends were cut back, 3 bases at V and 6 bases at J, with 12 bases in the middle. The CDR3 runs to 14 residues. Germline lookup yields CDR1 SGHTA and CDR2 FQGTGA. CDR3 residues: CASSFQGWGNEQFF. The CDR3 nucleotides read TGTGCCAGCAGCTTTCAGGGGTGGGGCAATGAGCAGTTCTTC.

This clonotype was seen many times. This sequence joins TRBV28 and TRBJ1-6; D is ambiguous. V was shortened by 8 bases and J by 4 bases, with 9 bases between the two germline ends. Germline CDR1 reads MDHEN; CDR2 reads SYDVKM. The CDR3 totals 13 residues. The CDR3 DNA sequence: TGTGCCAGCTCCGGGATGTATAATTCACCCCTCCACTTT. Its protein product is CASSGMYNSPLHF. Full variable domain (remainder filled in from reference TRBV28 and TRBJ1-6): DVKVTQSSRYLVKRTGEKVFLECVQDMDHENMFWYRQDPGLGLRLIYFSYDVKMKEKGDIPEGYSVSREKKERFSLILESASTNQTSMYLCASSGMYNSPLHFGNGTRLTVT.

This clonotype was seen a handful of times. The chain couples TRBV6-1 to TRBJ2-6; 11 positions agree with TRBD2. With V trimmed by 5 bases and J by 0 bases, 6 bases remained unmatched. Germline V lookup: CDR1 MNHNS, CDR2 SASEGT. The length of the CDR3 is 18 residues. In DNA form, the CDR3 reads TGTGCCAGCAGTTCTGGGACTAGCGGAAGCTCTGGGGCCAACGTCCTGACTTTC. Its protein product is CASSSGTSGSSGANVLTF.

This clonotype appeared many times. The chain links TRBV20-1 to TRBJ1-1, with D tentatively TRBD1 (6 bases). Germline CDR1 and CDR2: DFQATT and SNEGSKA (reference sequence). Deletions cut 7 bases from V and 8 bases from J, with 11 bases between. This CDR3 is 10 amino acids long. CDR3 DNA sequence: TGCAGTGACAGGGCCCCGGAAGCTTTCTTT. The encoded protein is CSDRAPEAFF.

This clonotype was observed at least ten times. The chain carries TRBV10-3 and TRBJ2-5; TRBD2 matches 9 bases. The CDR3 runs to 16 residues. Germline CDR1 is ENHRY and CDR2 is SYGVKD. Losses at the gene ends were 2 bases for V and 4 bases for J; bases not matched to a gene: 8. CDR3 coding DNA: TGTGCCATCAGTGAGACAACCGGGACTAGCAGAGAGACCCAGTACTTC. Its translation is CAISETTGTSRETQYF.

This clonotype was seen at least ten times. CDR3 loop: CASSSPGREGTQYF. As DNA, the CDR3 is TGTGCCAGCAGTTCCCCGGGACGGGAAGGGACCCAGTACTTC. This sequence joins TRBV27 and TRBJ2-5, with D perhaps given as TRBD1 or TRBD2 (5 bases each). There are 14 residues in the CDR3. V lost 4 bases, J lost 7 bases, and 16 bases lay in between. The germline V gene encodes CDR1 MNHEY and CDR2 SMNVEV (reference sequence).

This clonotype was observed many times. Relative to the germline gene, one junction end is altered; a read error may explain this. J is TRBJ2-1 and V is TRBV30; D may be TRBD2 (6 bases). CDR3 length: 14 amino acids. Germline V lookup: CDR1 GTSNPN, CDR2 SVGIG (reference sequence). Written as DNA, the CDR3 is TGTGCCTGGACCCTAGGGACTTTCTACAATAAGCAGTTCTTC. Its translation: CAWTLGTFYNKQFF.